This T cell receptor (beta chain) was identified during a study of shared clonotypes between healthy human individuals. Comments on this clone: What it recognizes is unknown.

Only in-frame clones appear in the TCRdb table, and some are missing; sequencing was by immunoSEQ multiplex PCR. The repertoire holds over a million clones, with around 78% as singletons. Findings of the study overall: The generation probabilities recorded for non-shared clonotypes fell below those of clonotypes shared by all four donors.

The investigators split CD4+ cells into a CD45RA+ naive subset and a CD45RA-negative memory subset. The ends lost 5 bases at V and 2 bases at J; junction bases unmatched: 8. Germline CDR1 and CDR2: SGHVS and FQNEAQ. The CDR3 has 15 amino acids. The rearrangement uses TRBV7-8 and TRBJ2-7, with 8 bases identical to TRBD2. This TCR was recovered from a man aged 18 to 35 in good health. Some clones in this sample may be carry-over from other donors' samples. Sample: memory CD4+ T cells from PBMCs. As to subset: CD45RA-negative fraction. CDR3 sequence reads: CASSPLAGTAYEQYF. DNA for the CDR3: TGTGCCAGCAGCCCATTAGCGGGAACAGCCTACGAGCAGTACTTC.